The table lists the clone carrying this T cell receptor (beta chain) with a few counts. Its antigen remains unknown. This specimen belongs to a study of CD8 T cells in ankylosing spondylitis. Study findings and constraints: There was a TCR beta motif, made of several highly homologous variants, that appeared characteristic of ankylosing spondylitis blood. Reports say disease-linked clones showed up significantly more in matched ankylosing spondylitis synovial fluid.

This CDR3 has 16 residues. V shed 1 base and J shed 5 bases, with 15 bases lying between them. Germline V lookup: CDR1 SGHRS, CDR2 YFSETQ. Each TCR beta library was made by quantitative 5'-RACE that incorporated molecular barcodes. TCRdb itself ran the 5' RACE reads through MiXCR, one entry per CDR3 protein. This repertoire shows fewer than 500,000 distinct CDR3 sequences, under 25% found once; its top ten account for about a sixth. This sequence was found in a male donor with ankylosing spondylitis. The chain carries TRBV5-1 and TRBJ2-2, with D uncertain. Sample: blood, either unsorted or a sorted T cell fraction (not recorded which). CDR3 in amino acids: CASSLNSPRVTGELFF. The DNA for the CDR3 is TGCGCCAGCAGCTTGAACAGCCCTAGGGTGACCGGGGAGCTGTTTTTT.